The 25 T cell receptor beta chains given below trace back to one sample, sequenced in a study of shared clonotypes between healthy human individuals. Naive CD8 populations comprised CD45RO-negative cells positively selected for CCR7, excluding terminally differentiated effector memory CD45RA+ cells. Libraries were prepared by immunoSEQ multiplex PCR; TCRdb keeps only in-frame clonotypes and omits some of them. The sample carries around 2,000,000 clones, about 95% recorded once. The specimen sequenced was naive CD8+ T cells sorted from blood. The receptors originated from a man aged 18 to 35 in good health.

Worth noting for this clone: This specimen includes other DNA sequences encoding the same CDR3. J is TRBJ2-7 and V is TRBV5-6; 7 bases fit TRBD2. The junction had 0 bases not matched to a gene; V was cut back by 3 bases and J by 3 bases. CDR1 SGHDT and CDR2 YYEEEE come from the germline V gene. The CDR3 sequence is 12 residues long. The DNA for the CDR3 is TGTGCCAGCAGCTGGGGGGGCTACGAGCAGTACTTC. This translates into CASSWGGYEQYF.

A note on this clone: The missing conserved phenylalanine or tryptophan at the end of this CDR3 makes a read error likely. The limits of the CDR3 on the DNA are not certain, so only TCRdb's listed CDR3 is given. This chain links TRBV21-1 with TRBJ1-2. TRBV21-1 is assigned pseudogene status. Including both end residues, the CDR3 is 9 amino acids long. CDR3: CASSNGISP.

This chain links TRBV6-5 with TRBJ2-1; TRBD1 matches 10 bases. Germline trimming cut 7 bases from V and 4 bases from J; bases unmatched to any gene: 7. The CDR3 loop spans 15 amino acids. Germline V lookup: CDR1 MNHEY, CDR2 SVGAGI. The CDR3 loop is CASKIPGQGYNEQFF. The CDR3 DNA follows: TGTGCCAGCAAAATTCCGGGACAGGGGTACAATGAGCAGTTCTTC.

This clone has a single count. The chain recombines TRBV13 with TRBJ2-7; D is possibly TRBD1 (6 bases). Deletions cut 3 bases from V and 3 bases from J, with 12 bases between. The CDR3 loop spans 14 amino acids. Germline V gives CDR1 PRHDT, CDR2 FYEKMQ (reference sequence). The CDR3 nucleotides are TGTGCCAGCAGCTTCGACCGGGACATCTACGAGCAGTACTTC. Translation: CASSFDRDIYEQYF.

The table lists this clone with a count of one. The chain has TRBV10-2 and TRBJ2-1; tentatively, D is TRBD2 (5 bases). V lost 2 bases to trimming and J lost 6 bases, with 14 bases between them. The germline V gene encodes CDR1 WSHSY and CDR2 SAAADI. CDR3 size: 15 residues. CDR3 sequence (DNA): TGCGCCAGCAGTGAGGCGGCAGAGGGCTCCAATGAGCAGTTCTTC. This translates into CASSEAAEGSNEQFF.

A remark on this clone: Additional DNA sequences in this sample encode the identical CDR3. The gene calls are TRBV2 and TRBJ1-5; perhaps TRBD1 as D (5 bases). This CDR3 is 13 amino acids long. Germline values: CDR1 SNHLY, CDR2 FYNNEI. V lost 2 bases and J lost 5, with 7 bases in between. CDR3 bases: TGTGCCAGCAGTGAATGGGGGGATCAGCCCCAGCATTTT. It translates to CASSEWGDQPQHF.

The rearrangement links TRBV4-3 to TRBJ1-6; D not certain. V lost 1 base to trimming and J lost 10 bases, with 8 bases between them. The CDR3 sequence is 13 residues long. CDR1 and CDR2 from the germline V gene are LGHNA and YSLEER. The CDR3 loop reads CASSQAELSPLHF. In nucleotides, the CDR3 is TGCGCCAGCAGCCAAGCTGAGTTATCACCCCTCCACTTT.

This chain joins TRBV11-2 and TRBJ2-5, with TRBD2 as a possible D gene (6 bases). This CDR3 region has 15 residues. With 5 bases removed from V and 4 bases from J, the gap between germline ends came to 17 bases. Germline assignment: CDR1 SGHAT and CDR2 FQNNGV. The CDR3 DNA reads TGTGCCAGCAGCCCCACCCCGGGAGCCGGAGAGACCCAGTACTTC. It specifies CASSPTPGAGETQYF.

The CDR3 here is CASSTGEGSTEAFF. Here the CDR3 DNA reads TGTGCCAGCAGTACGGGGGAGGGGTCCACTGAAGCTTTCTTT. The chain has TRBV2 and TRBJ1-1; a possible D gene is TRBD1 (5 bases). Germline V gene data show CDR1 as SNHLY and CDR2 as FYNNEI. Trimming cost V 5 bases and J 4 bases, with 14 bases left between them. CDR3 size: 14 residues.

Worth noting for this clone: In the same sample, other DNA sequences code for this CDR3. The chain uses TRBV6-1 and TRBJ2-7; 11 bases fit TRBD2. J lost 4 bases, V lost 3 bases, and 2 bases had no gene match. This CDR3 comprises 14 residues. CDR1 and CDR2 from the germline V gene are MNHNS and SASEGT. Here the CDR3 DNA reads TGTGCCAGCAGTGAGGGGACTAGCGGATACGAGCAGTACTTC. Its translation is CASSEGTSGYEQYF.

The chain couples TRBV28 to TRBJ1-3; D gene uncertain. Germline CDR1 MDHEN, CDR2 SYDVKM. The CDR3 extends over 16 amino acids. V gave up 4 bases and J gave up 0 bases, with 13 bases separating them. CDR3 loop: CASSWIGSSSGNTIYF. The CDR3 DNA follows: TGTGCCAGCAGTTGGATTGGCAGCAGCTCTGGAAACACCATATATTTT.

The chain employs TRBV18 and TRBJ1-5, with D perhaps TRBD1 (6 bases). CDR1 KGHSH and CDR2 LQKENI come from the germline V gene. V was pared by 1 base and J by 0 bases, with 10 bases between. The CDR3 totals 16 residues. CDR3 nucleotide sequence: TGTGCCAGCTCACCACTCGGACAGTTTAGCAATCAGCCCCAGCATTTT. Translation: CASSPLGQFSNQPQHF.

V usage is TRBV28 and J usage is TRBJ1-5, with D possibly being TRBD1 (6 bases). The V end was cut by 5 bases, the J end by 5 bases, with 10 bases between. The CDR3 loop spans 13 amino acids. CDR1 is MDHEN and CDR2 is SYDVKM in the germline V gene. For the CDR3, the DNA is TGTGCCAGCAGTAATGCAGGGGATCAGCCCCAGCATTTT. Protein: CASSNAGDQPQHF.

The sample holds a few counts of this clone. The genes are TRBV5-6 and TRBJ1-1, with D hard to call. The germline CDR1 and CDR2 sequences are SGHDT and YYEEEE. The CDR3 contains 14 residues. Trimming took 0 bases from V and 1 from J, leaving 7 bases between them. This CDR3 is CASSLGATNTEAFF. The CDR3 region has the DNA TGTGCCAGCAGCTTGGGGGCGACGAACACTGAAGCTTTCTTT.

V gene TRBV7-9 combines with J gene TRBJ2-7; D is perhaps TRBD1 (6 bases). The V end lost 4 bases, the J end lost 10 bases, and 20 bases lay between the germline ends. The germline V gene encodes CDR1 SEHNR and CDR2 FQNEAQ (reference sequence). The CDR3 extends over 14 amino acids. CDR3 residues: CASSSPRGLASQYF. In DNA form, the CDR3 reads TGTGCCAGCAGCTCCCCCAGGGGATTGGCTTCTCAGTACTTC.

V usage is TRBV21-1 and J usage is TRBJ1-5; the table gives TRBD1 as D, unverified against the DNA. TRBV21-1 is an annotated pseudogene. CDR3 length: 18 amino acids. CDR3 nucleotides: TGTGCCAGCAGCAAAACCGCCCATAGGATTCAGGGCAATCAGCCCCAGCATTTT. Protein sequence: CASSKTAHRIQGNQPQHF.

Concerning this clone: At the DNA level, this CDR3 is encoded by other sequences in the same sample as well. The chain combines TRBV9 with TRBJ2-7; 7 positions agree with TRBD1. From germline, CDR1 is SGDLS and CDR2 YYNGEE. With 0 bases clipped from V and 3 bases from J, the junction kept 3 bases outside the gene matches. The CDR3 consists of 14 residues. Here the CDR3 DNA reads TGTGCCAGCAGCGTAGAGGGGGCGGGCTACGAGCAGTACTTC. Translation gives CASSVEGAGYEQYF.

The chain has TRBV19 and TRBJ1-1, with D possibly matching TRBD1 (5 bases). Trimming shortened V by 7 bases and J by 3 bases, and 12 bases separated the two germline ends. The CDR3 has 13 amino acids. The germline CDR1 and CDR2 sequences are LNHDA and SQIVND (reference sequence). The CDR3 region has the DNA TGTGCCAGTAAGGTCGGGGGTTACACTGAAGCTTTCTTT. Its protein product is CASKVGGYTEAFF. Full variable domain (remainder filled in from reference TRBV19 and TRBJ1-1): DGGITQSPKYLFRKEGQNVTLSCEQNLNHDAMYWYRQDPGQGLRLIYYSQIVNDFQKGDIAEGYSVSREKKESFPLTVTSAQKNPTAFYLCASKVGGYTEAFFGQGTRLTVV.

Regarding this clone: This could be a read error, since a much larger clone is one nucleotide away. This chain uses TRBV7-2 with TRBJ2-7; a possible D gene is TRBD1 (6 bases). This CDR3 spans 13 amino acids. Germline CDR1 and CDR2: SGHTA and FQGNSA. The V and J ends lost 3 bases and 2 bases respectively, with 8 bases between them. CDR3 loop: CASSFGQTYEQYF. The CDR3 region has the DNA TGTGCCAGCAGCTTCGGACAGACCTACGAGCAGTACTTC.

CDR3 nucleotides: TGTGCCAGCTCACGGACAGGGGGCTGGTTCGCAGATACGCAGTATTTT. Its protein is CASSRTGGWFADTQYF. This rearrangement joins TRBV18 to TRBJ2-3, with 11 bases fitting TRBD1. Germline CDR1 reads KGHSH; CDR2 reads LQKENI. CDR3 length: 16 residues. Trimming took 4 bases from V and 4 from J; bases not matched to a gene: 7.

J is TRBJ2-7 and V is TRBV9; no firm D call. Trimming removed 0 bases from V and 2 bases from J, with 9 bases in between. This CDR3 is built from 14 residues. Germline loops: CDR1 SGDLS, CDR2 YYNGEE. In nucleotides, the CDR3 is TGTGCCAGCAGCGTAGAAAGGGAAACCTACGAGCAGTACTTC. This gives the protein CASSVERETYEQYF.

This clone was observed once. This chain uses TRBV4-3 with TRBJ2-1; TRBD2 aligns across 9 bases. J gave up 5 bases and V 4 bases, and 6 bases lay outside the gene matches. This CDR3 comprises 15 residues. Germline-derived CDR1 and CDR2 are LGHNA and YSLEER. As DNA, the CDR3 is TGCGCCAGCAGCCCCCAGGCGGGAGGGCACAATGAGCAGTTCTTC. It specifies CASSPQAGGHNEQFF.

CDR3 in amino acids: CASSQDQAGGVPTDTQYF. For the CDR3, the DNA is TGCGCCAGCAGCCAGGACCAGGCGGGGGGGGTTCCCACAGATACGCAGTATTTT. This chain joins TRBV4-1 and TRBJ2-3; 9 positions match TRBD2. The CDR3 has 18 residues. Germline-derived CDR1 and CDR2 are MGHRA and YSYEKL. V lost 3 bases, J lost 2 bases, and 12 bases stayed unmatched.

The chain combines TRBV4-1 with TRBJ1-2; the D gene is possibly TRBD1 (5 bases). The CDR3 spans 15 residues. CDR1 is MGHRA, CDR2 YSYEKL, per germline. The V and J ends lost 4 bases and 4 bases respectively, with 16 bases between them. The CDR3 nucleotides are TGCGCCAGCAGCCTAAATCGAGGGGCGGGCTATGGCTACACCTTC. This sequence encodes CASSLNRGAGYGYTF.

A word on this clone: The same CDR3 also results from other DNA sequences found in this sample. This chain connects TRBV13 to TRBJ2-5, with TRBD2 matching 8 bases. The CDR3 contains 14 residues. Germline V CDR1 and CDR2: PRHDT, FYEKMQ (reference sequence). The J segment lost 1 base and the V segment lost 4 bases, leaving 2 bases of the junction unmatched. The CDR3 loop is CASSSTSGQETQYF. The CDR3 bases are TGTGCCAGCAGCTCTACTAGCGGCCAAGAGACCCAGTACTTC.